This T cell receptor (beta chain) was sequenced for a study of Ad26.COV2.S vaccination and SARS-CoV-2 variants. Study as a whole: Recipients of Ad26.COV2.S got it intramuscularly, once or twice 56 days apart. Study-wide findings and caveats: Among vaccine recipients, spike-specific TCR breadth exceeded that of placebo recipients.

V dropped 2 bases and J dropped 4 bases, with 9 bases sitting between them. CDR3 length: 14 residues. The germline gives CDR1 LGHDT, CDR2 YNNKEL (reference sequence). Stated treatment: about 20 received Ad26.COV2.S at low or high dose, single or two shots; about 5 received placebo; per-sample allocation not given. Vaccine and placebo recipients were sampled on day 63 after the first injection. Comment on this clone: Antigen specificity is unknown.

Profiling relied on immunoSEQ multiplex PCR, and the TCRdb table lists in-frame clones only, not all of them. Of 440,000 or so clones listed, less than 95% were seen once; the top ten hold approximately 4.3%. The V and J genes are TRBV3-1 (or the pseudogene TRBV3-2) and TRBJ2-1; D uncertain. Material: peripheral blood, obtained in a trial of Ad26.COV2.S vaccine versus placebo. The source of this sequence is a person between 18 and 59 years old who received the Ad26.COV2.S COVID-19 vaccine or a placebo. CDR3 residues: CASSQSELYNEQFF. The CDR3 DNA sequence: TGTGCCAGCAGCCAAAGCGAGTTGTACAATGAGCAGTTCTTC.